These 9 T cell receptor beta chains originate from one sample sequenced in a study of T cells in Graves' hyperthyroidism and ophthalmopathy (dated by TCRdb to about 2019). Libraries came from multiplex PCR. The sequencer was an Illumina HiSeq 2000. The TCR beta CDR3 regions were amplified from RNA transcripts. For the first round of RT-PCR on the TCR CDR3, the HTBI primer set was used together with the Qiagen OneStep RT-PCR kit. Through fastp at Q25 and MiXCR, TCRdb rebuilt clones from the public reads, retaining in-frame beta chains. Rows are combined by CDR3 protein, so each entry shows the most common genes and DNA. For this sample there are a few hundred thousand distinct CDR3 sequences; around 20% appear just once. The ten largest clonotypes hold 64% of the sample. Sequencing used blood. Receptors were obtained from a man aged 30 to 39 with Graves' ophthalmopathy.

This clonotype was recorded at least ten times. The chain carries TRBV30 and TRBJ2-5; D perhaps matches TRBD2 (5 bases). The length of the CDR3 is 13 residues. Trimming cost V 2 bases and J 4 bases, with 11 bases left between them. CDR1 and CDR2 from the germline V gene are GTSNPN and SVGIG (reference sequence). CDR3 amino acids: CAWSITRRETQYF. CDR3 sequence (DNA): TGTGCCTGGAGTATCACTAGGCGAGAGACCCAGTACTTC.

This clonotype has a handful of counts. This chain joins TRBV27 and TRBJ1-4; no clear D gene. Germline V lookup: CDR1 MNHEY, CDR2 SMNVEV (reference sequence). Trimming removed 3 bases from V and 8 bases from J, with 10 bases in between. The CDR3 totals 13 residues. In nucleotides, the CDR3 is TGTGCCAGCAGTTTCGGGGTTGGGGAAAAACTGTTTTTT. Translated, it gives CASSFGVGEKLFF.

The CDR3, as DNA: TGTGCCAGCAGTGATTTTAACCAGCCCCAGCATTTT. This codes for CASSDFNQPQHF. The chain uses TRBV6-1 and TRBJ1-5; D remains ambiguous. Deletions cut 3 bases from V and 7 bases from J, with 7 bases between. CDR1 is MNHNS, CDR2 SASEGT, per germline. The CDR3 is 12 amino acids.

Worth noting for this clonotype: This is likely a read error, given that the CDR3 carries no conserved phenylalanine or tryptophan at its end. The chain recombines TRBV12-3 or TRBV12-4 with TRBJ1-4, with D hard to call. The ends were cut back, 3 bases at V and 0 bases at J, with 5 bases in the middle. The CDR3 extends over 14 amino acids. The CDR3 coding sequence is TGTGCCAGCAGTTTCCAGGCAACTAATGAAAAACTGTTTTCT. Translating gives CASSFQATNEKLFS.

This clonotype was counted between two and nine times. This chain joins TRBV7-9 and TRBJ2-5; 11 nucleotides align to TRBD2. Trimming cost V 5 bases and J 2 bases; bases outside gene matches: 4. The germline V gene encodes CDR1 SEHNR and CDR2 FQNEAQ (reference sequence). The CDR3 loop spans 15 amino acids. The CDR3 here is CASSLWTSGQETQYF. CDR3 DNA: TGTGCCAGCAGCCTTTGGACTAGCGGGCAAGAGACCCAGTACTTC.

V is TRBV24-1 and J is TRBJ2-3; the match to TRBD1 covers 7 bases. Unmatched junction bases numbered 4, after V lost 3 bases and J lost 2 bases. Germline loops: CDR1 KGHDR, CDR2 SFDVKD. The CDR3 length is 15 residues. This CDR3 reads CATSDPTGVTDTQYF. Written as DNA, the CDR3 is TGTGCCACCAGTGATCCTACAGGGGTCACAGATACGCAGTATTTT.

This clonotype was seen ten or more times. DNA of the CDR3: TGTGCCAGCTCACCACGGTTAACAGGGGGAACATACAATGAGCAGTTCTTC. Its protein is CASSPRLTGGTYNEQFF. The V gene is TRBV18, the J gene TRBJ2-1, with 8 bases that match TRBD1. This CDR3 contains 17 residues. The trim removed 1 base at V and 4 bases at J, leaving 9 bases unmatched. Germline CDR1 reads KGHSH; CDR2 reads LQKENI.

This clonotype was recorded a few times. The chain uses TRBV10-3 and TRBJ2-5, with 7 nucleotides matching TRBD2. The CDR3 runs to 13 residues. Trimming removed 6 bases from V and 2 bases from J; junction bases left unmatched: 3. CDR1 ENHRY and CDR2 SYGVKD come from the germline V gene. The CDR3 DNA is TGTGCCATCAGGGCTAGCGGACAAGAGACCCAGTACTTC. It codes for CAIRASGQETQYF.

The chain uses TRBV30 and TRBJ2-7; 7 nucleotides agree with TRBD2. J lost 2 bases, V lost 0 bases, and 10 bases had no gene match. Germline CDR1 is GTSNPN and CDR2 is SVGIG (reference sequence). The CDR3 runs 16 residues. The CDR3 DNA follows: TGTGCCTGGAGTGTAGAGGGCGGGAGAGGAACCTACGAGCAGTACTTC. Amino acid sequence: CAWSVEGGRGTYEQYF.